One sample yielded the 2 T cell receptor beta chains listed below, sequenced in a study of blood T cell repertoires in COVID-19. This table comes from immunoSEQ multiplex PCR, and its TCRdb copy is limited to in-frame clones, with some not included. The sample yields under 200,000 clones, approximately 90% seen once. Sample: peripheral blood. The source is a man aged 35-49 years with active or convalescent COVID-19.

V is TRBV5-5 and J is TRBJ1-3; unclear D gene. V was shortened by 1 base and J by 4 bases, with 6 bases between the two germline ends. Looked up from germline, CDR1 is SGHKS and CDR2 is YYEKEE (reference sequence). This CDR3 comprises 13 residues. CDR3 protein: CASSLFAGNTIYF. The DNA of the CDR3 is TGTGCCAGCAGCTTGTTTGCGGGAAACACCATATATTTT.

The chain recombines TRBV6-5 with TRBJ1-6; D gene unclear. Per the germline V gene, CDR1 is MNHEY and CDR2 is SVGAGI. V was pared by 7 bases and J by 9 bases, with 13 bases between. CDR3 size: 13 residues. CDR3 sequence reads: CASKVHGPSPLHF. CDR3 DNA sequence: TGTGCCAGCAAGGTACATGGGCCTTCACCCCTCCACTTT.